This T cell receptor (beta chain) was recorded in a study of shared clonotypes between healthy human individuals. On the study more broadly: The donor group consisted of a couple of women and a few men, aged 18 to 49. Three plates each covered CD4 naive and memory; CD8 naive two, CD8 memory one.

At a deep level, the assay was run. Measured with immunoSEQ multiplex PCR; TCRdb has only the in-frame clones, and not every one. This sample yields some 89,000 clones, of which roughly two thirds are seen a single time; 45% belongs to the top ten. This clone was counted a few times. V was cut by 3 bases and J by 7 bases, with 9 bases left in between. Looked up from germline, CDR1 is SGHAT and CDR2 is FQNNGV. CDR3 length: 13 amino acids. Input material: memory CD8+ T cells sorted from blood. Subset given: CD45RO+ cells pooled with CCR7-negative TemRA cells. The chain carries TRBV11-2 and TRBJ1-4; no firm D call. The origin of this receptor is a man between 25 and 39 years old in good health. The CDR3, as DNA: TGTGCCAGCAGCTTGATCACCGGTGAAAAACTGTTTTTT. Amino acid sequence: CASSLITGEKLFF.